These T cell receptor beta chains were read from a single sample in a study of T-cell memory formation after mild COVID-19. TCRdb re-called the 5' RACE reads with MiXCR, one entry per CDR3 protein. This sample yields 540,000 or so distinct CDR3 sequences, of which around 21% are seen a single time; about an eighth belongs to the top ten. Sample: PBMCs or a T cell subset sorted from them (not recorded which). These TCRs come from an adult woman who had mild COVID-19 (a few samples of this study predate the infection). Cell type and time point are not known. Both conserved end residues are part of each CDR3. The D gene is left open where the match is weak. Clone size is not always given. Where it is, it says once, few, many or a class for expanded clones.

V: TRBV5-6; size: -; J: TRBJ2-5; D: TRBD2; CDR3: CASSSGLAGGVSKTQYF; DNA: TGTGCCAGCAGCTCGGGACTAGCGGGGGGTGTATCAAAGACCCAGTACTTC
V: TRBV20-1; size: -; J: TRBJ1-1; D: -; CDR3: CSARSPNTEAFF; DNA: TGCAGTGCTAGATCGCCGAACACTGAAGCTTTCTTT
V: TRBV20-1; size: few; J: TRBJ1-5; D: TRBD1; CDR3: CSAREQGGSGQPQHF; DNA: TGCAGTGCTAGAGAACAGGGGGGGTCCGGGCAGCCCCAGCATTTT
V: TRBV6-2/TRBV6-3; size: -; J: TRBJ2-7; D: TRBD2; CDR3: CASSPTVGGRDYFYEQYF; DNA: TGTGCCAGCAGCCCCACAGTGGGTGGAAGGGACTATTTCTACGAGCAGTACTTC
V: TRBV7-6; size: few; J: TRBJ2-7; D: -; CDR3: CASADGYEQYF; DNA: TGTGCCAGCGCCGACGGCTACGAGCAGTACTTC
V: TRBV20-1; size: few; J: TRBJ2-3; D: -; CDR3: CSARRSTSDTQYF; DNA: TGCAGTGCTAGACGGTCGACCTCAGATACGCAGTATTTT
V: TRBV7-3; size: many; J: TRBJ2-5; D: TRBD1; CDR3: CASSIQGGRGETQYF; DNA: TGTGCCAGCAGCATACAGGGGGGTCGCGGAGAGACCCAGTACTTC
V: TRBV29-1; size: -; J: TRBJ1-5; D: -; CDR3: CSVVSPGTNQPQHF; DNA: TGCAGCGTTGTCTCTCCGGGCACTAACCAGCCCCAGCATTTT
V: TRBV27; size: many; J: TRBJ2-7; D: -; CDR3: CASRGGTYEQYF; DNA: TGTGCCAGCAGAGGTGGTACCTACGAGCAGTACTTC
V: TRBV30; size: many; J: TRBJ2-5; D: -; CDR3: CAWGRGHQETQYF; DNA: TGTGCCTGGGGACGGGGGCACCAAGAGACCCAGTACTTC
V: TRBV20-1; size: few; J: TRBJ2-7; D: TRBD1; CDR3: CSVSTRGQDPYEQYF; DNA: TGCAGTGTTTCCACCAGGGGACAGGATCCCTACGAGCAGTACTTC